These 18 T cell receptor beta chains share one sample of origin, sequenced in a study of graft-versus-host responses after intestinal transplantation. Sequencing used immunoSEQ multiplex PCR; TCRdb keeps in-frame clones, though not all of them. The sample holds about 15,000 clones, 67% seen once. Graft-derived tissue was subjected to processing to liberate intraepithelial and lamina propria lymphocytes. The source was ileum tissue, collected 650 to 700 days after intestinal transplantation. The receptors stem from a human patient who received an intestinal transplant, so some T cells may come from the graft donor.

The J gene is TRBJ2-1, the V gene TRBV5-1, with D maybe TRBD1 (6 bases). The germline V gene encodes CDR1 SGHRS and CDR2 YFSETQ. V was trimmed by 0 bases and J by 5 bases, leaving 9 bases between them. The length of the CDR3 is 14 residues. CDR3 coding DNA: TGCGCCAGCAGCTTGGTGGACAGAAACAATGAGCAGTTCTTC. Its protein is CASSLVDRNNEQFF.

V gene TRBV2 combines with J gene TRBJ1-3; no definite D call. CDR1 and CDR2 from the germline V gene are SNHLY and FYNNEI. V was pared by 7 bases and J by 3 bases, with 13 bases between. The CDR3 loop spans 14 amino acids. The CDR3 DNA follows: TGTGCCAGCACCATGGGAGGGTATGGAAACACCATATATTTT. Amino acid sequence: CASTMGGYGNTIYF.

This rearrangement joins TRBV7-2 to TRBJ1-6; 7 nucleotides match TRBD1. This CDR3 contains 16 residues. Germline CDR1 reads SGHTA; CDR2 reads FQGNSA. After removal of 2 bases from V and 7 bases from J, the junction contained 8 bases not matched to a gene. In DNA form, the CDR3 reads TGTGCCAGCAGCTTATTCGACAGGGTAGACAATTCACCCCTCCACTTT. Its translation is CASSLFDRVDNSPLHF.

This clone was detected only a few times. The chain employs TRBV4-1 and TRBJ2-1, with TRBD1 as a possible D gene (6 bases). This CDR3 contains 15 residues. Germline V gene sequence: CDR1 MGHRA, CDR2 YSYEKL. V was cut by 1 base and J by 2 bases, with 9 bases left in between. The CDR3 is CASSQAGTTYNEQFF. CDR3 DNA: TGCGCCAGCAGCCAAGCCGGGACAACCTACAATGAGCAGTTCTTC.

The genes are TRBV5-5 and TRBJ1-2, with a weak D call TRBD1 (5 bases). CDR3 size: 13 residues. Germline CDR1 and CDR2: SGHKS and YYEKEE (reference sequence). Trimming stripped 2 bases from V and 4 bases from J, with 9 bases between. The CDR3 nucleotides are TGTGCCAGCAGCTTCGGGGGGACCTATGGCTACACCTTC. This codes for CASSFGGTYGYTF.

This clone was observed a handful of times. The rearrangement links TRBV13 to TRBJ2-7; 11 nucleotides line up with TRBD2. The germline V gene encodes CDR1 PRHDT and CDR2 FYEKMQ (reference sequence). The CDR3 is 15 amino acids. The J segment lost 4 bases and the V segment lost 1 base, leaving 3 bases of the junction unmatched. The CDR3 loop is CASSLVSGGEYEQYF. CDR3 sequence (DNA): TGTGCCAGCAGCTTAGTTAGCGGGGGGGAATACGAGCAGTACTTC.

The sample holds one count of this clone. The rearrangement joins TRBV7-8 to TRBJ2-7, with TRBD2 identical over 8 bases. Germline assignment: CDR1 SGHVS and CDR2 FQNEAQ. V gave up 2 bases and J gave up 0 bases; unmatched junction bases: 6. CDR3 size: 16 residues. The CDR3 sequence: CASSLMGGTSSYEQYF. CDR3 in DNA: TGTGCCAGCAGCTTAATGGGGGGGACTAGCTCCTACGAGCAGTACTTC.

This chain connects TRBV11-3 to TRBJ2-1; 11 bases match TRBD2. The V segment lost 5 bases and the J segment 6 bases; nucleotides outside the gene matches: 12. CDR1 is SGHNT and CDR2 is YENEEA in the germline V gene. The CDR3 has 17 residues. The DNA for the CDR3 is TGTGCCAGCAGCCCAAGGATAGCGGGGGGGCCTGCCAATGAGCAGTTCTTC. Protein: CASSPRIAGGPANEQFF.

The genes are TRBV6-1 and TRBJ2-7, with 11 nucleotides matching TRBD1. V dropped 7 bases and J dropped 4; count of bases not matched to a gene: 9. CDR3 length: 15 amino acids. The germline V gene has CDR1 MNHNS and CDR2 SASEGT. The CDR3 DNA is TGTGCCAGCACCCTAGGGGGGACAGGGGGGTACGAGCAGTACTTC. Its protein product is CASTLGGTGGYEQYF.

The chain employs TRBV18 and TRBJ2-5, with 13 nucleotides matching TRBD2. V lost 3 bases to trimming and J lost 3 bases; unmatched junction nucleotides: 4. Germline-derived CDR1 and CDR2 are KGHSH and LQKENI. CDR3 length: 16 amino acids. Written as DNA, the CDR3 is TGTGCCAGCTCACCTCGACTAGCGGGGGGTAAAGAGACCCAGTACTTC. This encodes CASSPRLAGGKETQYF.

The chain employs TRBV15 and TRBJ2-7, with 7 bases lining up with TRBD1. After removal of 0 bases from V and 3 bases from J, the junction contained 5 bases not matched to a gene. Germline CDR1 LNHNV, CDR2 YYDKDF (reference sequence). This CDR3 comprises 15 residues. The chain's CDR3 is CATSREEGASYEQYF. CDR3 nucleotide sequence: TGTGCCACCAGCAGAGAAGAGGGGGCAAGCTACGAGCAGTACTTC.

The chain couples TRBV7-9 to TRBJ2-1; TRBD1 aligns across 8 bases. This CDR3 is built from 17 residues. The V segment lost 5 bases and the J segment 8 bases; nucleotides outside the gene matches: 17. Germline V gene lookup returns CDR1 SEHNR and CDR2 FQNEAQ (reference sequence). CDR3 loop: CASSPQPSRTGIDEQFF. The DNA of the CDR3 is TGTGCCAGCAGCCCACAACCCTCCAGGACAGGGATCGATGAGCAGTTCTTC.

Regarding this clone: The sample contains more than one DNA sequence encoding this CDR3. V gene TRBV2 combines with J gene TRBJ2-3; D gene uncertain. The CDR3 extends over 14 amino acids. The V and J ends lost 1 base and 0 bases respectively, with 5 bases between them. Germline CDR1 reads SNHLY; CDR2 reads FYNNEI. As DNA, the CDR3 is TGTGCCAGCAGTGAAGGGCATAGCACAGATACGCAGTATTTT. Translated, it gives CASSEGHSTDTQYF.

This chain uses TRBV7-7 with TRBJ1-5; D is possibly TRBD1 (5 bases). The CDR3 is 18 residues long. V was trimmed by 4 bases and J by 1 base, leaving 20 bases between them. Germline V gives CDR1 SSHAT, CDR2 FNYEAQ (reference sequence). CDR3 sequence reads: CASSYRGYGEVSNQPQHF. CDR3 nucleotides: TGTGCCAGCAGCTATAGGGGTTACGGGGAGGTAAGCAATCAGCCCCAGCATTTT.

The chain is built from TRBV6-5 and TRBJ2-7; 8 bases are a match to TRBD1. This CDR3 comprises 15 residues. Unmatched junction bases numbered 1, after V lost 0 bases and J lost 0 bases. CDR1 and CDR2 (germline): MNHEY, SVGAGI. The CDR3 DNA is TGTGCCAGCAGTTACTCAGACAGGGGCTCCTACGAGCAGTACTTC. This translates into CASSYSDRGSYEQYF.

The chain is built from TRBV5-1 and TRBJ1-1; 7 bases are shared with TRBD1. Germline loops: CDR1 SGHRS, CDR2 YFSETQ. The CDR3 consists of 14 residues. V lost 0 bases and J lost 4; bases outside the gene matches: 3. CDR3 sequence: CASSLVQGGTEAFF. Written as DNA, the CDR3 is TGCGCCAGCAGCTTGGTTCAGGGGGGCACTGAAGCTTTCTTT.

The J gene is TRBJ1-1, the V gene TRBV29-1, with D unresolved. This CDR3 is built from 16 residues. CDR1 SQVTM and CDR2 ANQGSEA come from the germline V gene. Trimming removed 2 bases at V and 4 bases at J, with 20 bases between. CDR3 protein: CSVENEQRGIITEAFF. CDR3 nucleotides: TGCAGCGTTGAAAACGAACAACGGGGTATAATCACTGAAGCTTTCTTT.

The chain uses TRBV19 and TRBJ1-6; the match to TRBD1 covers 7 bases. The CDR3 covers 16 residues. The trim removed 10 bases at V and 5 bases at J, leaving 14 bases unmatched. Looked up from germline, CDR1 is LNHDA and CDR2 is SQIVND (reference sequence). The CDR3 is CATRQGENFDNSPLHF. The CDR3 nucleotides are TGTGCCACCCGACAGGGAGAAAATTTCGATAATTCACCCCTCCACTTT.